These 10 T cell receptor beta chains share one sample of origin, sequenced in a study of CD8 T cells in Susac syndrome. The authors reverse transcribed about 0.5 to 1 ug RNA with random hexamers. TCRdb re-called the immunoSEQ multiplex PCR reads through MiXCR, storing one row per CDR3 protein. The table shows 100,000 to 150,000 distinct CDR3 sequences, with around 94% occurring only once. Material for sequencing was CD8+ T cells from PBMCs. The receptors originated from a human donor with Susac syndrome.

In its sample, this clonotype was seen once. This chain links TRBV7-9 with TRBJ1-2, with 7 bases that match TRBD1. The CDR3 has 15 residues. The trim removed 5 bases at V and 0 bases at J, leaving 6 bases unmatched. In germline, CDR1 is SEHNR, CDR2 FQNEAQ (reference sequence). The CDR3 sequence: CASSQPDRANYGYTF. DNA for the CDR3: TGTGCCAGCAGCCAACCTGACAGGGCTAACTATGGCTACACCTTC.

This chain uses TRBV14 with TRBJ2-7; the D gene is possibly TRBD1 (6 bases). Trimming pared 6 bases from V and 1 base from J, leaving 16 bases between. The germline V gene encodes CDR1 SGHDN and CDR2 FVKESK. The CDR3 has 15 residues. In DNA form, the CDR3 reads TGTGCCAGCAGTCGTTCGGGACACTATTCCTACGAGCAGTACTTC. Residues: CASSRSGHYSYEQYF.

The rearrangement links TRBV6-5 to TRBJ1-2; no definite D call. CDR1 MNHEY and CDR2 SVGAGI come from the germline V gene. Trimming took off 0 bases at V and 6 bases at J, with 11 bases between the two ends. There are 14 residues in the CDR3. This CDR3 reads CASSYSRTVDGYTF. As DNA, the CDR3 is TGTGCCAGCAGTTACTCGAGGACGGTGGATGGCTACACCTTC.

In DNA form, the CDR3 reads TGTGCCAGCAGCTTGGTGGGGGAAGGCTACAATGAGCAGTTCTTC. This encodes CASSLVGEGYNEQFF. The chain is built from TRBV5-6 and TRBJ2-1; D assignment may be TRBD1 or TRBD2 (5 bases each). Looked up from germline, CDR1 is SGHDT and CDR2 is YYEEEE. The germline V and J ends were trimmed by 0 bases and 3 bases, with 10 bases remaining between them. The CDR3 runs to 15 residues. Together with reference TRBV5-6 and TRBJ2-1, the CDR3 gives the full variable domain: DAGVTQSPTHLIKTRGQQVTLRCSPKSGHDTVSWYQQALGQGPQFIFQYYEEEERQRGNFPDRFSGHQFPNYSSELNVNALLLGDSALYLCASSLVGEGYNEQFFGPGTRLTVL.

The CDR3 DNA sequence: TGTGCCTGGAGCCTCGGACAGGGGGGACAGCCCCAGCATTTT. Protein: CAWSLGQGGQPQHF. V and J are TRBV30 and TRBJ1-5; 10 nucleotides line up with TRBD1. Germline lookup yields CDR1 GTSNPN and CDR2 SVGIG (reference sequence). V was clipped by 3 bases and J by 7 bases; unmatched bases: 6. This CDR3 is 14 amino acids long.

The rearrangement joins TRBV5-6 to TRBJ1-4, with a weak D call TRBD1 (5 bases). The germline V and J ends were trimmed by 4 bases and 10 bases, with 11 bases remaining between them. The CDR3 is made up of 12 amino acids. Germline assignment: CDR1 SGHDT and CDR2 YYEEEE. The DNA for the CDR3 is TGTGCCAGCAGCCTGGGGCCGGCAAAACTGTTTTTT. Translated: CASSLGPAKLFF.

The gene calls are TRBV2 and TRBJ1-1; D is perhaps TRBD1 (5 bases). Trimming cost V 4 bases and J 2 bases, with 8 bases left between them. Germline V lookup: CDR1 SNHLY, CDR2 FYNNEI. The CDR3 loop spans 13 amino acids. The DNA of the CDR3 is TGTGCCAGCAGTGGGGGGAGCAACACTGAAGCTTTCTTT. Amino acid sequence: CASSGGSNTEAFF.

The CDR3 protein is CASSSAGGVYNEQFF. CDR3 bases: TGTGCCAGCAGTTCAGCGGGGGGGGTCTACAATGAGCAGTTCTTC. The V and J genes are TRBV12-3 or TRBV12-4 and TRBJ2-1, with TRBD2 matching over 10 bases. CDR3 length: 15 residues. With V trimmed by 4 bases and J by 3 bases, 3 bases remained unmatched.

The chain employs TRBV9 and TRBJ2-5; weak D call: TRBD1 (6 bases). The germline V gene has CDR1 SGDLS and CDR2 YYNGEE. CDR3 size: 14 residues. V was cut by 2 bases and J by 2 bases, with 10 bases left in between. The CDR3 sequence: CASSVGDTQETQYF. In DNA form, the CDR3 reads TGTGCCAGCAGCGTGGGGGACACTCAAGAGACCCAGTACTTC.

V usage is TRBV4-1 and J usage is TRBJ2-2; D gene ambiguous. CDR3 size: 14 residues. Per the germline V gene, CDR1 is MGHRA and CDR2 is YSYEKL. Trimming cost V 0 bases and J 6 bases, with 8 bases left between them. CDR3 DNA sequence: TGCGCCAGCAGCCAAGATCCAAGAGCCGGGGAGCTGTTTTTT. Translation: CASSQDPRAGELFF.